This T cell receptor (beta chain) was captured in a study of T cells in Graves' hyperthyroidism and ophthalmopathy (dated by TCRdb to the late 2010s). About the study as a whole: Peripheral blood samples were taken at the time of initial diagnosis, prior to any treatment. A discovery cohort of about 96 patients, roughly 45 with Graves' ophthalmopathy and about 58 with stable Graves' hyperthyroidism, was used to find distinguishing TCR V-J signatures. Prospective prediction of ophthalmopathy was tested in an independent validation cohort consisting of 18 to 20 hyperthyroidism patients and about 17 patients who later progressed to ophthalmopathy. The approximately 97 discovery patients were randomly divided into training and test sets at a 7:3 ratio. The study also compared thyroid tissue and blood T-cell repertoires from more than five Graves' hyperthyroidism patients. Once sampling was done, hyperthyroidism patients were given methimazole at a starting dose of 30 mg daily, whereas ophthalmopathy patients were given high-dose intravenous methylprednisolone. The paper reports TCR Vbeta CDR3 sequencing of about 140 peripheral blood samples: around 45 ophthalmopathy, fewer than 80 hyperthyroidism and approximately 17 progressor patients.

Results and caveats for the whole study, not just this receptor: No statistical method was used to fix the sample size in advance, and group allocation was not hidden from the investigators. In validation, the model predicted progression to ophthalmopathy a median of around six months before onset, with over 55% sensitivity and just under 75% specificity. Most expanded thyroid clonotypes (frequency above 0.001) were also detected in blood, suggesting blood repertoires may reflect thyroid immune responses. Ophthalmopathy was separated from stable hyperthyroidism by a 13 V-J signature model, with about 88% sensitivity and 81% to 82% specificity obtained in cross-validation and 80%/75% obtained in testing.

This clonotype was counted at least ten times. Its antigen has not been determined. Qualities for individual bases were not recorded, and no much larger clone is one base off. The CDR3 measures 15 amino acids from cysteine to phenylalanine. The retained sequence is limited to the CDR3, 45 bases, with the frame set at the first base. Per the germline V gene (reference sequence), LNHDA is the CDR1 and SQIVND is the CDR2. V and J lose 5 bases and 6 bases, and a span of 20 bases separates them. Stable Graves' hyperthyroidism was defined as no progression to ophthalmopathy during 18 months of follow-up. The hyperthyroidism patients were between 18 and 65 years old and newly diagnosed, with a disease duration of less than 2 months. Any patient with an uncontrolled infection, another autoimmune disease, pregnancy or lactation was excluded. Diagnoses relied on clinical symptoms, serum thyroxine and TRAb, thyroid ultrasound and orbital computed tomography. PBMCs were separated from over 9 ml of fresh peripheral blood using Ficoll-Paque density gradient centrifugation. Total RNA was extracted using Trizol reagent, and RNA quality was assessed on an Agilent 2100 Bioanalyzer.

The TCR beta CDR3 regions were amplified from RNA transcripts. For the first round of RT-PCR on the TCR CDR3, the HTBI primer set was used together with the Qiagen OneStep RT-PCR kit. The libraries were constructed in a second round of multiplex PCR and then size-selected and purified. Paired-end sequencing of the libraries was performed with 100 bp reads on an Illumina HiSeq2000. In the source study's methods: SOAPnuke was used to process the raw data, removing reads that contained adapters or uncalled bases, had a mean Phred below 15, or lacked an exact match to the constant primer or identifier. High-quality paired reads were merged with COPE v1.2.5, and unique nucleotide sequences were defined as clonotypes. Clonotypes were aligned to IMGT TRBV, TRBD and TRBJ reference segments using MiTCR v1.1. Only V-J combinations with frequency above 0.0001, covering about 99% of repertoires, were analysed. A TCS score was defined as the ratio between F50 (clonal expansion) and ExV (chaos), using BLOSUM62-based TCRdist between CDR3 peptides within each V-J. Welch's t-statistics and random forest reduced roughly 500 V-J features to 13, which were used in a naive Bayes classifier (R e1071). The public sequencing data were trimmed at Q25 with fastp and processed into clonotypes with MiXCR by TCRdb, which kept only in-frame beta chains. Each CDR3 protein appears once, grouped with its most common genes and DNA. These V and J calls originate from TCRdb's pipeline instead of the authors' own analysis. In this sample the table shows more than 550,000 distinct CDR3 sequences, 17% of which occur a single time. The ten most abundant clones make up around 16% of the sample.

This receptor was identified in a man aged 45-65 years with Graves' hyperthyroidism. Sequencing was done on a sample of blood. The V and J segments used are TRBV19 and TRBJ2-7; TRBD1 could be the D gene, as 6 bases match. The sequence in DNA is TGTGCCAGTAGTGCCACCGGGACAAGATTTGGCGAGCAGTACTTC. It translates to CASSATGTRFGEQYF.